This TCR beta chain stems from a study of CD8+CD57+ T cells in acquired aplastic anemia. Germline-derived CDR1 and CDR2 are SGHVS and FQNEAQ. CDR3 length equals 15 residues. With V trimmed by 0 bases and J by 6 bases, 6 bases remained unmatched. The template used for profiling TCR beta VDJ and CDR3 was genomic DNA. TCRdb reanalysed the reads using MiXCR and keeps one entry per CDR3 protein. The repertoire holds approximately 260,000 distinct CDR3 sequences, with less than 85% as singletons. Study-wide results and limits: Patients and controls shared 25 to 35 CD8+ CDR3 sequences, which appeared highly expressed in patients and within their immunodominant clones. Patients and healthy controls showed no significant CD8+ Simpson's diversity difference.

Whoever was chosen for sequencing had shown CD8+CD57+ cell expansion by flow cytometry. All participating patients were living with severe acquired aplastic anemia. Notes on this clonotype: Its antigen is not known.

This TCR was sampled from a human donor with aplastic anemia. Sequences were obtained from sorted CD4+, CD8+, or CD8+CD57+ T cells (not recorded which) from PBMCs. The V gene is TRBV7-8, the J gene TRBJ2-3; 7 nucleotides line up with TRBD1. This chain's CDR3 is CASSLAGQSNDTQYF. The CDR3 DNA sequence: TGTGCCAGCAGCTTAGCGGGACAGAGCAATGATACGCAGTATTTT.